Listed below are T cell receptor beta chains from one sample, sequenced in a study of T cell changes during pregnancy in multiple sclerosis. Profiling relied on immunoSEQ multiplex PCR, and the TCRdb table lists in-frame clones only, not all of them. The repertoire has over 45,000 clones, 80% to 90% of them found once; the top ten carry around 2%. The material sequenced was peripheral blood, taken in the first trimester of pregnancy. Source of these receptors: a female donor with multiple sclerosis, enrolled in a pregnancy study. CDR3s include the opening cysteine and the closing phenylalanine or tryptophan. A D gene is named only where the DNA matches it firmly. A row's size may be missing; if present it is once, few, many or a size class.

D,V,J,size,CDR3,DNA
TRBD1,TRBV2,TRBJ1-5,NA,CASSARTGDGNQPQHF,TGTGCCAGCAGCGCTAGGACAGGGGATGGGAATCAGCCCCAGCATTTT
TRBD2,TRBV5-1,TRBJ2-7,NA,CASSSRSGLAGEQYF,TGCGCCAGCAGCTCGCGTTCGGGACTAGCGGGGGAGCAGTACTTC
TRBD1,TRBV6-1,TRBJ2-3,once,CASSEPGQGTDTQYF,TGTGCCAGCAGCGAGCCGGGACAGGGTACAGATACGCAGTATTTT
NA,TRBV5-1,TRBJ2-6,NA,CASSAGQFSGANVLTF,TGCGCCAGCAGCGCCGGACAGTTCTCTGGGGCCAACGTCCTGACTTTC
NA,TRBV7-2,TRBJ1-2,NA,CASSSETVPPYEGYTF,TGTGCCAGCAGCTCCGAGACAGTCCCCCCATATGAGGGCTACACCTTC
TRBD1,TRBV7-2,TRBJ2-7,NA,CASSAVTGPNEQYF,TGTGCCAGCAGCGCAGTGACAGGGCCCAACGAGCAGTACTTC
TRBD1,TRBV6-4,TRBJ1-4,once,CASRSSKQGTGEKLFF,TGTGCCAGCAGGTCCAGTAAACAGGGGACGGGCGAAAAACTGTTTTTT
TRBD1,TRBV19,TRBJ2-2,NA,CASIRTGRNTGELFF,TGTGCCAGTATCCGGACAGGGCGAAATACCGGGGAGCTGTTTTTT
NA,TRBV5-1,TRBJ2-5,once,CASSLGAQETQYF,TGCGCCAGCAGCCTTGGGGCCCAAGAGACCCAGTACTTC
TRBD1,TRBV2,TRBJ1-1,NA,CASSGQANTEAFF,TGTGCCTCATCGGGACAGGCGAACACTGAAGCTTTCTTT
TRBD1,TRBV28,TRBJ1-4,NA,CASSLALGTDYEKLFF,TGTGCCAGCAGTTTAGCTCTGGGGACAGATTATGAAAAACTGTTTTTT
TRBD2,TRBV4-1,TRBJ2-3,NA,CASSHGGVTDTQYF,TGCGCCAGCAGCCATGGGGGGGTGACAGATACGCAGTATTTT
NA,TRBV4-3,TRBJ2-3,NA,CASSQDRAFSSTDTQYF,TGCGCCAGCAGCCAAGACAGGGCCTTTTCTAGCACAGATACGCAGTATTTT
NA,TRBV5-1,TRBJ2-5,NA,CASSNQGETQYF,TGCGCCAGCAGCAACCAGGGGGAGACCCAGTACTTC
NA,TRBV18,TRBJ1-4,NA,CASSDRATNEKLFF,TGTGCCAGCTCAGACAGAGCAACTAATGAAAAACTGTTTTTT
NA,TRBV5-1,TRBJ1-1,NA,CASSIGEPNTEAFF,TGCGCCAGCAGCATCGGAGAGCCGAACACTGAAGCTTTCTTT
TRBD2,TRBV5-6,TRBJ2-5,NA,CASTRGLAGIEETQYF,TGTGCCAGCACTCGAGGACTAGCAGGGATCGAAGAGACCCAGTACTTC
NA,TRBV18,TRBJ2-7,NA,CASSPQGSYEQYF,TGTGCCAGCTCACCTCAGGGGTCCTACGAGCAGTACTTC
NA,TRBV11-2,TRBJ1-1,NA,CASSLVSRDTEAFF,TGTGCCAGCAGCTTAGTGTCCAGGGACACTGAAGCTTTCTTT
NA,TRBV7-2,TRBJ1-1,NA,CASSSTGWGTEAFF,TGTGCCAGCAGCTCGACAGGTTGGGGCACTGAAGCTTTCTTT
TRBD1,TRBV2,TRBJ2-2,NA,CASSRSTATGSNTGELFF,TGTGCCAGCAGTCGTTCAACGGCGACAGGGTCCAACACCGGGGAGCTGTTTTTT
TRBD1,TRBV9,TRBJ1-2,few,CASSVGTGEDGYTF,TGTGCCAGCAGCGTTGGGACAGGGGAGGATGGCTACACCTTC
NA,TRBV5-1,TRBJ1-2,once,CASSLGQASYGYTF,TGCGCCAGCAGCTTGGGACAGGCGAGCTATGGCTACACCTTC
NA,TRBV2,TRBJ1-6,NA,CASNGIGSSPLHF,TGTGCCAGCAACGGGATAGGAAGTTCACCCCTCCACTTT
TRBD1,TRBV30,TRBJ2-3,NA,CAWSFPGTATDTQYF,TGTGCCTGGAGTTTTCCCGGGACAGCCACAGATACGCAGTATTTT
NA,TRBV6-4,TRBJ2-3,few,CASSDSAGTDTQYF,TGTGCCAGCAGTGATAGCGCGGGCACAGATACGCAGTATTTT
NA,TRBV9,TRBJ2-2,NA,CASSVYGNTGELFF,TGTGCCAGCAGCGTATACGGGAACACCGGGGAGCTGTTTTTT
NA,TRBV21-1,TRBJ1-2,NA,CAGKDPTGGACGYTF,TGTGCCGGAAAGGACCCCACAGGGGGCGCATGTGGCTACACCTTC
NA,TRBV30,TRBJ2-5,once,CACSGVERETQYF,TGTGCCTGCTCAGGGGTTGAGAGGGAGACCCAGTACTTC